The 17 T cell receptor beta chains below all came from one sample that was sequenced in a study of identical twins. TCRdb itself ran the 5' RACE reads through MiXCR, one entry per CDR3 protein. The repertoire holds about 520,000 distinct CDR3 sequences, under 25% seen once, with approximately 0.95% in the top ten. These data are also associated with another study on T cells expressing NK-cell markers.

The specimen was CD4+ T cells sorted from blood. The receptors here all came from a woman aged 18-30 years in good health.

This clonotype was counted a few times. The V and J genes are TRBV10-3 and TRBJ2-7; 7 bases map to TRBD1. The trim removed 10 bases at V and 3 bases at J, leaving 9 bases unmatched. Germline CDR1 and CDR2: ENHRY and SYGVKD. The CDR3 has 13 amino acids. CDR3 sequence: CATDAGTVYEQYF. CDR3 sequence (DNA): TGTGCCACCGATGCCGGGACAGTCTACGAGCAGTACTTC.

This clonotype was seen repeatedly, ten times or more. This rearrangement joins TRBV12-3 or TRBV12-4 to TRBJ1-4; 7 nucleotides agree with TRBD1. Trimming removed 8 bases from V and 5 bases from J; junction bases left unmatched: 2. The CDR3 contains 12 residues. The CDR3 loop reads CASGTANEKLFF. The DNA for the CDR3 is TGTGCCAGCGGGACAGCGAATGAAAAACTGTTTTTT.

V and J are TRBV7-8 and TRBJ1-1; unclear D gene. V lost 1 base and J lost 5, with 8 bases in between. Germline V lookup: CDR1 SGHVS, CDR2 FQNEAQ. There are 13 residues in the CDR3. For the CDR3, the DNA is TGTGCCAGCAGCTTAGTAGGATTGACTGAAGCTTTCTTT. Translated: CASSLVGLTEAFF.

CDR3 DNA sequence: TGTGCCAGCAGCGAACTGACAGGGGGGAATTACGAGCAGTACTTC. Translating it yields CASSELTGGNYEQYF. The V and J genes are TRBV7-6 and TRBJ2-7; 9 nucleotides line up with TRBD1. Trimming at V came to 5 bases and at J to 4 bases, leaving 9 bases not matched to a gene. Germline V gene sequence: CDR1 SGHVS, CDR2 FNYEAQ. The CDR3 covers 15 residues.

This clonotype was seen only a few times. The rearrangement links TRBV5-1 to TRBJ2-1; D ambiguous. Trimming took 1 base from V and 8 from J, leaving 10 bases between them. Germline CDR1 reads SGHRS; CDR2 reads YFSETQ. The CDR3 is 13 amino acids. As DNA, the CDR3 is TGCGCCAGCAGCTTGATTCCCACAGATGAGCAGTTCTTC. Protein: CASSLIPTDEQFF. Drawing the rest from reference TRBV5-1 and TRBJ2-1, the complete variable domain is KAGVTQTPRYLIKTRGQQVTLSCSPISGHRSVSWYQQTPGQGLQFLFEYFSETQRNKGNFPGRFSGRQFSNSRSEMNVSTLELGDSALYLCASSLIPTDEQFFGPGTRLTVL.

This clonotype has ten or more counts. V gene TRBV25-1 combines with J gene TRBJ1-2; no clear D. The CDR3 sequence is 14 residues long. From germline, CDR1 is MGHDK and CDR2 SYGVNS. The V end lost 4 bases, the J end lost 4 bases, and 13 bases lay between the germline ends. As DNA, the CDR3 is TGTGCCAGCAGTGTAACCCCCAGTTCCTATGGCTACACCTTC. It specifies CASSVTPSSYGYTF.

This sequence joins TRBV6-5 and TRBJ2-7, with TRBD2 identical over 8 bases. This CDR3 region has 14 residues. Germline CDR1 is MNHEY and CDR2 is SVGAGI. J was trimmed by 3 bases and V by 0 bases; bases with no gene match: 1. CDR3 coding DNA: TGTGCCAGCAGTTACTCGGCGGGGGGCTACGAGCAGTACTTC. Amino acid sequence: CASSYSAGGYEQYF.

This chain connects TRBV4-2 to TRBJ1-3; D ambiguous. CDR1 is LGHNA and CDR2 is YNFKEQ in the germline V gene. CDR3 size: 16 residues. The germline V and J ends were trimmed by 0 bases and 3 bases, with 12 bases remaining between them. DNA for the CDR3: TGTGCCAGCAGCCAAGAAGTAGGAAGGGTTGGAAACACCATATATTTT. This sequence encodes CASSQEVGRVGNTIYF.

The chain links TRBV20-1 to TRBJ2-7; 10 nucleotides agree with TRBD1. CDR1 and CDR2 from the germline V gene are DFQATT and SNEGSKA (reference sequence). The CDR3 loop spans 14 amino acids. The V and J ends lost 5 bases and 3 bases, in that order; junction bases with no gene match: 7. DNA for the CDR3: TGCAGTGCTCCCGGGACAGGGGTTTTCTACGAGCAGTACTTC. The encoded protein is CSAPGTGVFYEQYF.

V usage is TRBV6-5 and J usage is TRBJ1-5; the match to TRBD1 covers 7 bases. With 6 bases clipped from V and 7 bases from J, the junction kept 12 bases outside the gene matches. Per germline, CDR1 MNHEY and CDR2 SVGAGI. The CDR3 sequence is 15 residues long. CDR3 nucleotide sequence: TGTGCCAGCAGCCACTCAGGGGGAGGGGGGCAGCCCCAGCATTTT. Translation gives CASSHSGGGGQPQHF.

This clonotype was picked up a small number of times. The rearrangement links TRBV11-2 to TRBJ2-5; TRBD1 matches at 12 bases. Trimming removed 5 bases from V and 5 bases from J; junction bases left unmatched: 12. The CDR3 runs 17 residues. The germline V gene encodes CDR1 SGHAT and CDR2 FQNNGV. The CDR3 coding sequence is TGTGCCAGCAGCGCACCCCTTGGGGACAGGGGGCATGAGACCCAGTACTTC. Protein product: CASSAPLGDRGHETQYF.

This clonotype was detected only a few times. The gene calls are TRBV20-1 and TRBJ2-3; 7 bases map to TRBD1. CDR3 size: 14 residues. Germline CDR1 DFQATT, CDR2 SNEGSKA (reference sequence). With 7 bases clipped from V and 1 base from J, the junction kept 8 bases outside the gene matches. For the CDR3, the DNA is TGCAGTGTCAACCGGGACAGAGGCACAGATACGCAGTATTTT. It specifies CSVNRDRGTDTQYF.

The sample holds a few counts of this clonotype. The CDR3 spells CSASGPYPEWRQYF. The CDR3 coding sequence is TGCAGTGCTAGTGGGCCGTACCCTGAATGGCGGCAGTACTTC. The chain joins TRBV20-1 to TRBJ2-7; D is unclear. Germline CDR1 reads DFQATT; CDR2 reads SNEGSKA (reference sequence). CDR3 length: 14 amino acids. Trimming cost V 3 bases and J 9 bases, with 21 bases left between them.

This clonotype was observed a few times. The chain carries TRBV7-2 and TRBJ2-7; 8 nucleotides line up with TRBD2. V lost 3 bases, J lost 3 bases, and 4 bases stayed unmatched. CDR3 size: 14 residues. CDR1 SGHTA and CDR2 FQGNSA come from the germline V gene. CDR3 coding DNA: TGTGCCAGCAGCTTCCTAGCGGGTCTCTACGAGCAGTACTTC. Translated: CASSFLAGLYEQYF. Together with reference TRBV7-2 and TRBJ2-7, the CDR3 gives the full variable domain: GAGVSQSPSNKVTEKGKDVELRCDPISGHTALYWYRQSLGQGLEFLIYFQGNSAPDKSGLPSDRFSAERTGGSVSTLTIQRTQQEDSAVYLCASSFLAGLYEQYFGPGTRLTVT.

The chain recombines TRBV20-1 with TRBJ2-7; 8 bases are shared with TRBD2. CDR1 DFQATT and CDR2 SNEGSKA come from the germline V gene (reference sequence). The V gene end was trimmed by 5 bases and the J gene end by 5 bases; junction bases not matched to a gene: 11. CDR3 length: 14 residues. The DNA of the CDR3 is TGCAGTGCTTTGGGCGGGGGGCTAAGGAACGAGCAGTACTTC. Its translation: CSALGGGLRNEQYF.

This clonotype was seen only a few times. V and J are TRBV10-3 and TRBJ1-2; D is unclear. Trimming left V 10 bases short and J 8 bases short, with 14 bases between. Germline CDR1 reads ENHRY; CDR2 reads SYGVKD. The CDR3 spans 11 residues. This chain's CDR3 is CATSSRGGYTF. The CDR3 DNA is TGTGCCACCTCCAGTAGAGGCGGCTACACCTTC.

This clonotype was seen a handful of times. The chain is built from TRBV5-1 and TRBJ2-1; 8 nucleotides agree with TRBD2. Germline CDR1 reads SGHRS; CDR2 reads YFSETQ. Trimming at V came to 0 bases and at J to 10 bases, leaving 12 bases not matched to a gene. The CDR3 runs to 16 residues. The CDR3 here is CASSLAGLAGIGEQFF. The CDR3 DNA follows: TGCGCCAGCAGCTTGGCCGGGTTAGCGGGAATCGGCGAGCAGTTCTTC.